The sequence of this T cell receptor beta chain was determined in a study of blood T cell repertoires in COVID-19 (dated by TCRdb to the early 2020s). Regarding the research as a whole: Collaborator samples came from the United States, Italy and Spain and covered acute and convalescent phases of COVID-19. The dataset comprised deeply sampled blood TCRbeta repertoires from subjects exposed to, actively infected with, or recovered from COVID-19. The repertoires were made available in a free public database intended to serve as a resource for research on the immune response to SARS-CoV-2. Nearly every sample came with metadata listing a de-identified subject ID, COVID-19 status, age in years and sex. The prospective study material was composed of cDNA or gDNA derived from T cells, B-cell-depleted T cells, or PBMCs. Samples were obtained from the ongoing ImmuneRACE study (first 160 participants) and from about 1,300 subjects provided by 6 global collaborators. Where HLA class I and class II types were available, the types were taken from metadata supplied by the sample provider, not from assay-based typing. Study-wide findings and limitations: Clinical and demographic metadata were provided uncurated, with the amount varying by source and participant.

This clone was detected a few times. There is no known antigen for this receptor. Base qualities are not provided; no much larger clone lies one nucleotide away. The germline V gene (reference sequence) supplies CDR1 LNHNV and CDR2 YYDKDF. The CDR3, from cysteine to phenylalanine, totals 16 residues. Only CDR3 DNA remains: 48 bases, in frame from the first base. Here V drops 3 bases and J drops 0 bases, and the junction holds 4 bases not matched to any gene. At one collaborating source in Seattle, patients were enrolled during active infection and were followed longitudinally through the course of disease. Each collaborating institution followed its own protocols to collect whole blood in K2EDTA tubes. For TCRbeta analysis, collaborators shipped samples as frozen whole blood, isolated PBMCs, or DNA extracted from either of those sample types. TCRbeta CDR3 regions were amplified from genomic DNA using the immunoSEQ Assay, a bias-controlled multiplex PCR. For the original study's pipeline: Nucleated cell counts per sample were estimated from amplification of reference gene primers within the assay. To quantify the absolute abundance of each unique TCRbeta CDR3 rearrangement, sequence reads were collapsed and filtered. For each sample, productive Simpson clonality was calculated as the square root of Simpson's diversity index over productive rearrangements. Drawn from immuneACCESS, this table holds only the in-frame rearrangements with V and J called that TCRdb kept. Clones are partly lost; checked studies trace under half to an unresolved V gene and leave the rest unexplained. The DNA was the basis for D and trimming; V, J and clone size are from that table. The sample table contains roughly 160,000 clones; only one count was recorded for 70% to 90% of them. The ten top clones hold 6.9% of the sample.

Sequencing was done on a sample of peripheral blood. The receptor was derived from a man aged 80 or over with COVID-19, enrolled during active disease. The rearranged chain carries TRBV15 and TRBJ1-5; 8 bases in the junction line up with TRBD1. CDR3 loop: CATSRDRVYSNQPQHF. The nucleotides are TGTGCCACCAGCAGGGACAGGGTTTATAGCAATCAGCCCCAGCATTTT.